A selection of T cell receptor beta chains follows, all from one sample in a study of radiotherapy plus CTLA-4 blockade in lung cancer. Only in-frame clones appear in the TCRdb table, and some are missing; sequencing was by immunoSEQ multiplex PCR. The profile covers about 39,000 clones, with 79% appearing a single time and roughly a quarter taken by the ten largest. Source: peripheral blood, taken from a patient treated with radiotherapy plus ipilimumab. These receptors originate from a human donor with non-small cell lung cancer that progressed on radiotherapy plus ipilimumab. The CDR3 runs from the conserved cysteine through the conserved F or W. A D gene is named only where the DNA matches it firmly. Size is omitted from some rows. Given values are once, few, many or a class for expanded clones.

J,size,V,D,CDR3,DNA
TRBJ1-2,NA,TRBV14,TRBD1,CASSHGDSVNYGYTF,TGTGCCAGCAGCCATGGGGACAGCGTAAACTATGGCTACACCTTC
TRBJ2-5,NA,TRBV2,TRBD1,CASSPGQRTGTETQYF,TGTGCCAGCAGCCCCGGGCAAAGGACAGGGACAGAGACCCAGTACTTC
TRBJ1-2,NA,TRBV7-9,TRBD1,CASSLLTGVITNYGYTF,TGTGCCAGCAGCTTACTGACAGGGGTCATTACTAACTATGGCTACACCTTC
TRBJ2-7,few,TRBV11-1,TRBD2,CASSLTSGGTYEQYF,TGTGCCAGCAGCTTAACTAGCGGGGGGACCTACGAGCAGTACTTC
TRBJ2-5,NA,TRBV19,NA,CASSEGVTQYF,TGTGCCAGTAGTGAAGGGGTGACCCAGTACTTC
TRBJ2-6,few,TRBV9,TRBD2,CASSQGTRSAGANVLTF,TGTGCCAGCAGTCAAGGGACTAGAAGCGCTGGGGCCAACGTCCTGACTTTC
TRBJ2-7,NA,TRBV9,TRBD2,CASSVGASGGNEQYF,TGTGCCAGCAGCGTAGGAGCTAGCGGGGGAAACGAGCAGTACTTC
TRBJ1-1,NA,TRBV28,NA,CASSSGGGLNTEAFF,TGTGCCAGCAGTTCGGGGGGGGGCTTGAACACTGAAGCTTTCTTT
TRBJ2-3,NA,TRBV2,TRBD2,CASSVRRRAGGPPSPTDTQFF,TGTGCCAGCAGTGTTCGACGGCGAGCGGGGGGGCCTCCCTCCCCCACAGATACGCAGTTTTTT
TRBJ1-4,few,TRBV6-1,TRBD1,CASSEGTGGPNEKLFF,TGTGCCAGCAGTGAAGGGACAGGGGGGCCTAATGAAAAACTGTTTTTT
TRBJ1-6,few,TRBV2,TRBD1,CASGETGINSPLHF,TGTGCCAGCGGCGAGACAGGGATTAATTCACCCCTCCACTTT
TRBJ2-7,few,TRBV2,NA,CASSVSSGEQYF,TGTGCCAGCAGTGTGTCTTCAGGCGAGCAGTACTTC
TRBJ1-6,NA,TRBV2,TRBD1,CASQGDYNSPLHF,TGTGCCAGCCAGGGGGATTATAATTCACCCCTCCACTTT
TRBJ2-5,NA,TRBV4-2,TRBD2,CASSQDPAGGGEETQYF,TGTGCCAGCAGCCAAGATCCAGCGGGGGGCGGAGAAGAGACCCAGTACTTC
TRBJ2-6,NA,TRBV19,NA,CASSRDNSGANVLTF,TGTGCCAGTAGTAGGGACAACTCTGGGGCCAACGTCCTGACTTTC
TRBJ2-7,NA,TRBV11-2,TRBD1,CASRMTGAYEQYF,TGTGCCAGCAGAATGACAGGGGCCTACGAGCAGTACTTC
TRBJ1-1,NA,TRBV10-3,TRBD1,CAISEFRAPGGYTEAFF,TGTGCCATCAGTGAGTTCAGGGCCCCAGGGGGATACACTGAAGCTTTCTTT
TRBJ2-4,NA,TRBV19,TRBD2,CASSKTSGGLIPKNIQYF,TGTGCCAGTAGTAAGACTAGCGGGGGGTTGATACCCAAAAACATTCAGTACTTC
TRBJ1-2,NA,TRBV6-1,TRBD1,CASSEAPDRAGYTF,TGTGCCAGCAGTGAAGCCCCAGACAGGGCTGGCTACACCTTC
TRBJ2-3,NA,TRBV7-6,TRBD2,CASSQPGGNTDTQYF,TGTGCCAGCAGCCAACCGGGGGGAAACACAGATACGCAGTATTTT
TRBJ2-7,NA,TRBV7-8,NA,CASSSGVQFYEQYF,TGTGCCAGCAGCTCCGGAGTTCAGTTCTACGAGCAGTACTTC
TRBJ1-1,NA,TRBV5-4,NA,CASSLAVGVGNTEAFF,TGTGCCAGCAGCTTAGCGGTTGGCGTGGGGAACACTGAAGCTTTCTTT
TRBJ2-2,few,TRBV4-1,NA,CASSQERGSHTGELFF,TGCGCCAGCAGCCAAGAACGAGGATCCCACACCGGGGAGCTGTTTTTT
TRBJ1-4,NA,TRBV7-9,TRBD1,CASSHTRDRGGKLFF,TGTGCCAGCAGTCACACAAGGGACAGGGGAGGAAAACTGTTTTTT
TRBJ1-2,NA,TRBV27,TRBD1,CASSFVGGDGGYTF,TGTGCCAGCAGTTTTGTAGGGGGCGATGGAGGCTACACCTTC
TRBJ2-7,NA,TRBV7-2,TRBD2,CASNPGLAGVEQYF,TGTGCCAGCAACCCGGGACTAGCGGGGGTCGAGCAGTACTTC
TRBJ2-3,few,TRBV6-1,NA,CAHAELFTDTQYF,TGTGCCCACGCGGAACTATTCACAGATACGCAGTATTTT
TRBJ2-5,NA,TRBV25-1,TRBD1,CASREAPGRQGVGETQYF,TGTGCCAGCAGGGAAGCCCCCGGACGGCAGGGGGTTGGAGAGACCCAGTACTTC
TRBJ2-3,NA,TRBV7-2,TRBD2,CASSMTSGSTDTQYF,TGTGCCAGCAGCATGACTAGCGGGAGCACAGATACGCAGTATTTT
TRBJ1-1,NA,TRBV28,TRBD1,CASSRPGQGARTEAFF,TGTGCCAGCAGTCGACCGGGACAGGGGGCGAGGACTGAAGCTTTCTTT
TRBJ1-2,NA,TRBV27,TRBD1,CASSYGQGARGYTF,TGTGCCAGCAGTTACGGACAGGGGGCGCGTGGCTACACCTTC
TRBJ2-3,few,TRBV4-2,TRBD1,CASSPHGSGQINTDTQYF,TGTGCCAGCAGCCCCCATGGATCGGGACAGATAAACACAGATACGCAGTATTTT
TRBJ2-1,medium-sized,TRBV14,TRBD2,CASSQAFGRALAANEQFF,TGTGCCAGCAGCCAAGCGTTTGGGAGGGCTCTAGCGGCGAATGAGCAGTTCTTC
TRBJ1-2,few,TRBV5-4,TRBD1,CASSSAQGALHYGYTF,TGTGCCAGCAGCTCGGCACAGGGGGCCCTACACTATGGCTACACCTTC
TRBJ2-2,large,TRBV4-1,TRBD1,CASSLGRGTGNDGELFF,TGCGCCAGCAGCCTCGGGCGTGGGACAGGGAACGATGGGGAGCTGTTTTTT
TRBJ2-3,NA,TRBV5-1,NA,CASSLGGRVADTQYF,TGCGCCAGCAGCTTGGGAGGCAGGGTCGCAGATACGCAGTATTTT
TRBJ1-4,NA,TRBV18,NA,CASSSGTGGEKLFF,TGTGCCAGCTCATCCGGGACCGGGGGTGAAAAACTGTTTTTT
TRBJ2-2,NA,TRBV5-1,TRBD1,CASSLYYRGLHDTGELFF,TGCGCCAGCAGCTTGTATTACAGGGGGCTTCATGACACCGGGGAGCTGTTTTTT
TRBJ1-2,NA,TRBV4-2,NA,CASSPHDEGGYTF,TGTGCCAGCAGCCCCCATGATGAGGGAGGCTACACCTTC
TRBJ1-6,NA,TRBV6-5,NA,CASSYSSGVINSPLHF,TGTGCCAGCAGTTACTCTTCGGGGGTTATTAATTCACCCCTCCACTTT
TRBJ1-2,NA,TRBV11-1,NA,CASSPSGKLYGYTF,TGTGCCAGCAGCCCAAGCGGGAAGCTCTATGGCTACACCTTC
TRBJ2-2,NA,TRBV9,NA,CASSPQQGLGGELFF,TGTGCCAGCAGCCCCCAACAGGGTCTGGGCGGGGAGCTGTTTTTT
TRBJ2-2,NA,TRBV11-2,TRBD2,CASSERLASGELFF,TGTGCCAGCAGCGAACGACTAGCCTCCGGGGAGCTGTTTTTT
TRBJ1-1,once,TRBV5-4,NA,CASSLGVNTEAFF,TGTGCCAGCAGCTTGGGAGTGAACACTGAAGCTTTCTTT